Following are 17 T cell receptor beta chains from one sample sequenced in a study of cytomegalovirus exposure and HLA in healthy donors. The PCR was carried out with 60 Vbeta primers and 13 Jbeta primers. The assay was immunoSEQ multiplex PCR, and TCRdb's table has in-frame clones only and misses some. The repertoire holds 100,000 to 150,000 clones, with 74% as singletons. The sequenced sample was PBMCs. The receptor source for this set is a woman aged 45 to 65 in good health and CMV-seropositive.

The genes are TRBV2 and TRBJ2-7, with TRBD1 identical over 9 bases. The germline V gene encodes CDR1 SNHLY and CDR2 FYNNEI. The CDR3 length is 12 residues. With V trimmed by 6 bases and J by 5 bases, 2 bases remained unmatched. The CDR3 DNA sequence: TGTGCCAGCAGGGGGACAGGGAACGAGCAGTACTTC. Translating it yields CASRGTGNEQYF.

This chain joins TRBV7-8 and TRBJ2-7; 14 positions agree with TRBD2. Germline assignment: CDR1 SGHVS and CDR2 FQNEAQ. V dropped 4 bases and J dropped 3; count of bases not matched to a gene: 2. CDR3 length: 15 amino acids. In DNA, the CDR3 is TGTGCCAGCAGCTCGGGACTAGCGGGAGACTACGAGCAGTACTTC. As protein: CASSSGLAGDYEQYF. Full variable domain (rest looked up from reference TRBV7-8 and TRBJ2-7): GAGVSQSPRYKVAKRGQDVALRCDPISGHVSLFWYQQALGQGPEFLTYFQNEAQLDKSGLPSDRFFAERPEGSVSTLKIQRTQQEDSAVYLCASSSGLAGDYEQYFGPGTRLTVT.

This chain joins TRBV5-1 and TRBJ2-5; 10 nucleotides agree with TRBD1. Losses at the gene ends were 2 bases for V and 5 bases for J; bases not matched to a gene: 27. The V gene's germline CDR1 is SGHRS and CDR2 YFSETQ. The length of the CDR3 is 22 residues. The CDR3 DNA is TGCGCCAGCAGCTTAGCCGGGACAGGGGTCCGGTTTGGCGGGAAAGAGGGGGAGACCCAGTACTTC. Protein product: CASSLAGTGVRFGGKEGETQYF.

V is TRBV19 and J is TRBJ2-7, with D maybe TRBD2 (6 bases). Germline V gene lookup returns CDR1 LNHDA and CDR2 SQIVND (reference sequence). CDR3 length: 13 amino acids. Trimming stripped 4 bases from V and 0 bases from J, with 7 bases between. The CDR3 spells CASSSGASYEQYF. CDR3 nucleotides: TGTGCCAGTAGTAGCGGGGCCTCCTACGAGCAGTACTTC.

The chain has TRBV30 and TRBJ1-4, with D unclear. Germline V CDR1 and CDR2: GTSNPN, SVGIG (reference sequence). V lost 2 bases to trimming and J lost 6 bases, with 7 bases between them. This CDR3 contains 12 residues. DNA of the CDR3: TGTGCCTGGAGTAAGAACTATGAAAAACTGTTTTTT. Encoded protein: CAWSKNYEKLFF.

V is TRBV12-5 and J is TRBJ1-2; weak D call: TRBD1 (6 bases). There are 13 residues in the CDR3. The V gene's germline CDR1 is LGHNT and CDR2 FRNRAP. V shed 6 bases and J shed 7 bases, with 15 bases lying between them. CDR3 in amino acids: CASGAGESGGYTF. DNA for the CDR3: TGTGCTAGTGGCGCAGGGGAGTCAGGTGGCTACACCTTC. The entire variable domain, with the rest obtained from reference TRBV12-5 and TRBJ1-2, is as follows: DARVTQTPRHKVTEMGQEVTMRCQPILGHNTVFWYRQTMMQGLELLAYFRNRAPLDDSGMPKDRFSAEMPDATLATLKIQPSEPRDSAVYFCASGAGESGGYTFGSGTRLTVV.

The chain is built from TRBV28 and TRBJ2-7; 9 positions match TRBD2. The V gene end was trimmed by 8 bases and the J gene end by 1 base; junction bases not matched to a gene: 6. From germline, CDR1 is MDHEN and CDR2 SYDVKM. The CDR3 runs 14 residues. The CDR3 is CASLSGGPSYEQYF. Here the CDR3 DNA reads TGTGCCAGCTTAAGCGGGGGGCCTTCCTACGAGCAGTACTTC. The full variable domain, with the rest looked up from reference TRBV28 and TRBJ2-7, is DVKVTQSSRYLVKRTGEKVFLECVQDMDHENMFWYRQDPGLGLRLIYFSYDVKMKEKGDIPEGYSVSREKKERFSLILESASTNQTSMYLCASLSGGPSYEQYFGPGTRLTVT.

The chain couples TRBV4-1 to TRBJ2-3; D gene unclear. Germline V CDR1 and CDR2: MGHRA, YSYEKL. Trimming cost V 0 bases and J 2 bases, with 9 bases left between them. The CDR3 loop spans 15 amino acids. CDR3 loop: CASSQDEATTDTQYF. CDR3 bases: TGCGCCAGCAGCCAAGATGAGGCTACCACAGATACGCAGTATTTT.

The gene calls are TRBV6-4 and TRBJ1-6; perhaps TRBD1 as D (5 bases). The length of the CDR3 is 14 residues. CDR1 MRHNA and CDR2 SNTAGT come from the germline V gene. The V and J ends lost 3 bases and 8 bases respectively, with 11 bases between them. In DNA form, the CDR3 reads TGTGCCAGCAGTGAATGGGCCAGGGATTCACCCCTCCACTTT. It is translated as CASSEWARDSPLHF.

This clone is a singleton in its sample. The junction does not match germline at one end; this may be a read error. The sample has other DNA sequences that encode this CDR3 too. The rearrangement links TRBV30 to TRBJ1-6; D not resolved. The germline V gene encodes CDR1 GTSNPN and CDR2 SVGIG (reference sequence). This CDR3 has 13 amino acids. The CDR3 bases are TGTGCCTGGAGTGCATCAGGCAATTCCCCCCTCCACTTT. This gives the protein CAWSASGNSPLHF.

This chain joins TRBV9 and TRBJ1-1; 7 nucleotides line up with TRBD1. Germline CDR1 SGDLS, CDR2 YYNGEE. The CDR3 is made up of 14 amino acids. V lost 0 bases to trimming and J lost 3 bases; unmatched junction nucleotides: 2. CDR3 amino acids: CASSVGTGDTEAFF. The CDR3 region has the DNA TGTGCCAGCAGCGTAGGAACAGGGGACACTGAAGCTTTCTTT.

The genes are TRBV19 and TRBJ1-5; maybe TRBD1 (5 bases). The ends were cut back, 6 bases at V and 0 bases at J, with 6 bases in the middle. Germline V gives CDR1 LNHDA, CDR2 SQIVND (reference sequence). The CDR3 loop spans 13 amino acids. The CDR3 reads CASRTDSNQPQHF. DNA of the CDR3: TGTGCCAGTAGGACAGATAGCAATCAGCCCCAGCATTTT.

The J gene is TRBJ2-1, the V gene TRBV6-5; no clear D gene. CDR3 length equals 14 residues. The V end was cut by 0 bases, the J end by 8 bases, with 11 bases between. The germline V gene has CDR1 MNHEY and CDR2 SVGAGI. The CDR3 sequence: CASSYSYGFDEQFF. The CDR3 coding sequence is TGTGCCAGCAGTTACTCGTACGGGTTCGATGAGCAGTTCTTC.

This chain connects TRBV6-5 to TRBJ1-5; TRBD1 might be the D (5 bases). The germline CDR1 and CDR2 sequences are MNHEY and SVGAGI. The CDR3 contains 14 residues. The V end was cut by 2 bases, the J end by 2 bases, with 7 bases between. Here the CDR3 DNA reads TGTGCCAGCAGTTACGGACAAGGCAATCAGCCCCAGCATTTT. Its translation is CASSYGQGNQPQHF.

The chain joins TRBV5-1 to TRBJ2-3; D is possibly TRBD2 (6 bases). The germline V gene encodes CDR1 SGHRS and CDR2 YFSETQ. CDR3 size: 14 residues. Trimming cost V 0 bases and J 7 bases, with 12 bases left between them. CDR3 residues: CASSLEHGGNTQYF. The CDR3 coding sequence is TGCGCCAGCAGCTTGGAACACGGGGGAAATACGCAGTATTTT.

The V and J genes are TRBV28 and TRBJ1-4, with D perhaps TRBD1 (6 bases). Germline CDR1 MDHEN, CDR2 SYDVKM. The CDR3 length is 17 residues. V lost 4 bases to trimming and J lost 6 bases, with 21 bases between them. The CDR3 sequence: CASSSILSGAGDEKLFF. The CDR3 nucleotides read TGTGCCAGCAGTTCCATCCTTTCAGGGGCCGGGGATGAAAAACTGTTTTTT.

The CDR3 nucleotides are TGTGCCAGCAGCTTAGTTAGCGGGAGCACGGGCGGGGAGCTGTTTTTT. Translated: CASSLVSGSTGGELFF. The chain recombines TRBV7-2 with TRBJ2-2, with 9 bases aligning to TRBD2. The V segment lost 1 base and the J segment 7 bases; nucleotides outside the gene matches: 7. The CDR3 runs to 16 residues. Germline assignment: CDR1 SGHTA and CDR2 FQGNSA.